What follows are 4 T cell receptor beta chains derived from one specimen sequenced in a study of T cells in Graves' hyperthyroidism and ophthalmopathy. Amplification yielded TCR beta CDR3 regions, with RNA transcripts as the source. The study used the HTBI primer set for a first-round RT-PCR of the TCR CDR3. Each CDR3 protein gets one entry after TCRdb re-called the multiplex PCR reads with MiXCR. The data hold about 540,000 distinct CDR3 sequences, with under 60% observed a single time. Sequencing was done on a sample of peripheral blood or thyroid tissue (not recorded which). These receptors came from a woman under 30 with Graves' hyperthyroidism.

Many counts were recorded for this clonotype. The J gene is TRBJ1-1, the V gene TRBV2; 10 positions agree with TRBD1. This CDR3 has 11 residues. V shed 4 bases and J 12 bases; nucleotides not matched to a gene: 2. CDR1 and CDR2 (germline): SNHLY, FYNNEI. DNA for the CDR3: TGTGCCAGCAGTGGACAGGGGGCAACTTTCTTT. This translates into CASSGQGATFF.

This clonotype occurred once. CDR3 loop: CAIRRQAVNTEAFF. The CDR3 region has the DNA TGTGCCATCAGGAGACAGGCCGTCAACACTGAAGCTTTCTTT. This chain joins TRBV10-3 and TRBJ1-1; weak D call: TRBD1 (6 bases). Trimming cost V 6 bases and J 2 bases, with 13 bases left between them. The germline CDR1 and CDR2 sequences are ENHRY and SYGVKD. The CDR3 length is 14 residues.

The V and J genes are TRBV7-9 and TRBJ1-6, with D possibly TRBD1 on 5 matching bases. V lost 6 bases and J lost 11, with 17 bases in between. This CDR3 has 14 amino acids. Germline V gene sequence: CDR1 SEHNR, CDR2 FQNEAQ (reference sequence). The DNA of the CDR3 is TGTGCCAGCAGGGCAGGGTCAGCCACGGCACCCCTCCACTTT. Translated: CASRAGSATAPLHF.

The count of this clonotype is one. V and J are TRBV2 and TRBJ1-5; 8 bases line up with TRBD1. CDR3 length: 14 residues. V gave up 6 bases and J gave up 4 bases; unmatched junction bases: 5. Germline CDR1 is SNHLY and CDR2 is FYNNEI. The CDR3 region has the DNA TGTGCCAGCAGGGGGACAGGCGAGAATCAGCCCCAGCATTTT. It translates to CASRGTGENQPQHF. Based on the CDR3 plus reference TRBV2 and TRBJ1-5, the full variable domain is EPEVTQTPSHQVTQMGQEVILRCVPISNHLYFYWYRQILGQKVEFLVSFYNNEISEKSEIFDDQFSVERPDGSNFTLKIRSTKLEDSAMYFCASRGTGENQPQHFGDGTRLSIL.